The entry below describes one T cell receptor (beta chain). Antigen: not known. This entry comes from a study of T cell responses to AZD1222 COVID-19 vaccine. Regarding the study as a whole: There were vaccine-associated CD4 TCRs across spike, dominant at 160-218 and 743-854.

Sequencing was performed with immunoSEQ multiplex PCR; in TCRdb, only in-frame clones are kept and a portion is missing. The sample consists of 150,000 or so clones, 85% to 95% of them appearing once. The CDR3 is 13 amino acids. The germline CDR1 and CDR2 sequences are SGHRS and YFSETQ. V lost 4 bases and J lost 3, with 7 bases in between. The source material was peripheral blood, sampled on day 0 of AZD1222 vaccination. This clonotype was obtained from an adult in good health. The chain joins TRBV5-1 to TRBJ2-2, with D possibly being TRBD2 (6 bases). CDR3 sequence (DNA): TGCGCCAGCAGCCCGGGAGACACCGGGGAGCTGTTTTTT. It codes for CASSPGDTGELFF.